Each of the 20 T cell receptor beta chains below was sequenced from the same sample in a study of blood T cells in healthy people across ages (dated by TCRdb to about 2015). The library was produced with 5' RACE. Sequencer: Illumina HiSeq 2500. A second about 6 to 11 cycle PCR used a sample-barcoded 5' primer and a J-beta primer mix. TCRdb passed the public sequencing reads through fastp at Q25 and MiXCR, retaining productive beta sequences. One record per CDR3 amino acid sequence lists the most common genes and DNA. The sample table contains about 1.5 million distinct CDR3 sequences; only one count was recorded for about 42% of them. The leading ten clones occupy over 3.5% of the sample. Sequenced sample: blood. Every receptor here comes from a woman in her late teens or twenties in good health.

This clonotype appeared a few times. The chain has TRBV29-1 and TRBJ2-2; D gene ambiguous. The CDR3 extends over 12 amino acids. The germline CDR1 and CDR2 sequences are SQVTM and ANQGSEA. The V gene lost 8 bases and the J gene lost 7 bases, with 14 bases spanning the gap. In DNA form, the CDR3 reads TGCAGCCCGCGGTGTAGTAGCGGGGAGCTGTTTTTT. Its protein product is CSPRCSSGELFF.

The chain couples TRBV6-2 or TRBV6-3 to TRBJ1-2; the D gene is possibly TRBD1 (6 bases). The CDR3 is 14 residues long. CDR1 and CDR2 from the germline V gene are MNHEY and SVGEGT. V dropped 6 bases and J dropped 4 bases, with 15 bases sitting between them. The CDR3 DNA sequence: TGTGCCAGCAGGGACAGCCCGCTGCTCTATGGCTACACCTTC. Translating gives CASRDSPLLYGYTF.

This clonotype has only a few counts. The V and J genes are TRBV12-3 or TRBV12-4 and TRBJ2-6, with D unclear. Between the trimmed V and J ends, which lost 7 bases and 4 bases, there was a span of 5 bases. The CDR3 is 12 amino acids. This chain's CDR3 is CASNQGANVLTF. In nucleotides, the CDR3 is TGTGCCAGCAACCAAGGGGCCAACGTCCTGACTTTC.

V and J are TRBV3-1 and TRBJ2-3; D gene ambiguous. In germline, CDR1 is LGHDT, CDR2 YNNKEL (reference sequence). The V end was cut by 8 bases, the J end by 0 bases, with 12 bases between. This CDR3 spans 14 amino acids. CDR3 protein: CASGQVFSTDTQYF. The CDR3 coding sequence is TGTGCCAGCGGTCAGGTATTTAGCACAGATACGCAGTATTTT.

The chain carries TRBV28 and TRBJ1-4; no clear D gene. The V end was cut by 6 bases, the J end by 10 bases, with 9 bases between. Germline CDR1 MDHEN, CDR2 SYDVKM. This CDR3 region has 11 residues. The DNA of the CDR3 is TGTGCCAGCAGAATGATTGGAAAACTGTTTTTT. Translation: CASRMIGKLFF.

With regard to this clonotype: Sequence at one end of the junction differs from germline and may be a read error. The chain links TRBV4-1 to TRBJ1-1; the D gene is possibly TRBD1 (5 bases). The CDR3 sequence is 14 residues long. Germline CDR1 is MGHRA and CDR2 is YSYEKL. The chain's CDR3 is CAGSPQGLNTEAFF. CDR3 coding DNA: TGCGCCGGCAGCCCGCAGGGATTGAACACTGAAGCTTTCTTT.

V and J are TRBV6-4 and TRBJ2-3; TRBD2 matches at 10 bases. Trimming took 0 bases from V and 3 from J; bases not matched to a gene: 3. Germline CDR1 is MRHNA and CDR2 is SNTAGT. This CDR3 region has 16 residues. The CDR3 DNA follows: TGTGCCAGCAGTGACTCAGCGGGGGGGGATACAGATACGCAGTATTTT. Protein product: CASSDSAGGDTDTQYF.

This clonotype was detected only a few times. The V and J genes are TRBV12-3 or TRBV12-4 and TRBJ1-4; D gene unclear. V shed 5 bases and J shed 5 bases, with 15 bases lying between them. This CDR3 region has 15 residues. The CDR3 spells CASSREPGLNEKLFF. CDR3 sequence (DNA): TGTGCCAGCAGTAGGGAGCCAGGCCTAAATGAAAAACTGTTTTTT.

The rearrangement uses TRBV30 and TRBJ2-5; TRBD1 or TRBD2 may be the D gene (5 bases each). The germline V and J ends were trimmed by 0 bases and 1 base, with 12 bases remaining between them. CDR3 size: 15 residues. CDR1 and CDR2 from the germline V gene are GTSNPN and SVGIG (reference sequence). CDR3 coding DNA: TGTGCCTGGAGTGTAGGGACCCTCGCCCAAGAGACCCAGTACTTC. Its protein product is CAWSVGTLAQETQYF.

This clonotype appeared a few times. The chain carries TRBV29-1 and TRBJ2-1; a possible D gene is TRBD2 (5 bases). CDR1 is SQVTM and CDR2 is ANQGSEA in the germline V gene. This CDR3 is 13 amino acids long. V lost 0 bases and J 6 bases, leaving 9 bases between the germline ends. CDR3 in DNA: TGCAGCGTTGAAGAGGGTGGAGGCAATGAGCAGTTCTTC. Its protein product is CSVEEGGGNEQFF.

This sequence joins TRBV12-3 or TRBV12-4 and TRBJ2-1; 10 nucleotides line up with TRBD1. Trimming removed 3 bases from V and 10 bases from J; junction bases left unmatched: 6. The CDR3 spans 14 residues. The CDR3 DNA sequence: TGTGCCAGCAGTTTTGAGGACAGGGGGTACGAGCAGTTCTTC. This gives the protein CASSFEDRGYEQFF.

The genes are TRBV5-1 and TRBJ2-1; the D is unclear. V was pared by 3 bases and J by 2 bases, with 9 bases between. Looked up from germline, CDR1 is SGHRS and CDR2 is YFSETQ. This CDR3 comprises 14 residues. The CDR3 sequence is CASSWGGAYNEQFF. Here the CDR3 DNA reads TGCGCCAGCAGCTGGGGTGGGGCCTACAATGAGCAGTTCTTC. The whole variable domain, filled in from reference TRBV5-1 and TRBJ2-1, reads KAGVTQTPRYLIKTRGQQVTLSCSPISGHRSVSWYQQTPGQGLQFLFEYFSETQRNKGNFPGRFSGRQFSNSRSEMNVSTLELGDSALYLCASSWGGAYNEQFFGPGTRLTVL.

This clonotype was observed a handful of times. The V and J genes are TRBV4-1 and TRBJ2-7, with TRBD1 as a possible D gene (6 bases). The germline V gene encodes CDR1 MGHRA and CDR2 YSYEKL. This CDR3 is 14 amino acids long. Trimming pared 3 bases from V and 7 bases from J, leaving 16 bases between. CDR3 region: CASSQPGQDNEQYF. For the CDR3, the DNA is TGCGCCAGCAGCCAGCCGGGACAAGACAATGAGCAGTACTTC.

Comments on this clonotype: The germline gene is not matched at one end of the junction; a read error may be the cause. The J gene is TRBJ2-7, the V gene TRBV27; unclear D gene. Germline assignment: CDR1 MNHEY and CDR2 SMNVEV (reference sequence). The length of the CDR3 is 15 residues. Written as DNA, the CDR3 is TGTGCCGGCAGTGCCGGAATGAGTATAGCCTACGAGCAGTACTTC. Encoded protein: CAGSAGMSIAYEQYF.

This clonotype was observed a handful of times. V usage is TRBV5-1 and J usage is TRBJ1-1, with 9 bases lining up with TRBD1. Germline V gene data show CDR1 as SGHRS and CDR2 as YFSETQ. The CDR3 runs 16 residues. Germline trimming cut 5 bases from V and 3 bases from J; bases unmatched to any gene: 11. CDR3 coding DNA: TGCGCCAGCAGTAGGGGGACAGGGAGAGGCGACACTGAAGCTTTCTTT. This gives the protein CASSRGTGRGDTEAFF.

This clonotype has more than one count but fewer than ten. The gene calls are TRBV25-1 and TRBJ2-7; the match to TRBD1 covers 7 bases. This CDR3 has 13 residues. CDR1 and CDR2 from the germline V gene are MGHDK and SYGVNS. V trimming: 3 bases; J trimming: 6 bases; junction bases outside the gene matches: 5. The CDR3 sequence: CASSDRQGPEQYF. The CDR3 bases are TGTGCCAGCAGTGATAGACAGGGTCCCGAGCAGTACTTC.

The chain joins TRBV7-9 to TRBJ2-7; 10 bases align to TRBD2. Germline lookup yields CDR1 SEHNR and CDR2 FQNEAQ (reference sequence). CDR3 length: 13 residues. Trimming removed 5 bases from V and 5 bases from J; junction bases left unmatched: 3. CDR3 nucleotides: TGTGCCAGCAGCCGTGGGACTAGCGACGAGCAGTACTTC. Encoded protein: CASSRGTSDEQYF.

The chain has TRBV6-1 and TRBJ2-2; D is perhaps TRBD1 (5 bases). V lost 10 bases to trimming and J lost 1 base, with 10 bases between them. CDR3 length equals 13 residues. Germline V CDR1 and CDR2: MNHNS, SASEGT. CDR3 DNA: TGTGCCAACCTAGACAGGAACACCGGGGAGCTGTTTTTT. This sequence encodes CANLDRNTGELFF.

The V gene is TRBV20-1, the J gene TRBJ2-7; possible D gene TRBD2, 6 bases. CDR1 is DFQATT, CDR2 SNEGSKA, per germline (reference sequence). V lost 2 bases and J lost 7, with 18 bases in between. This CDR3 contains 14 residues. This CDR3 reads CSARSGRSHNEQYF. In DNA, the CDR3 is TGCAGTGCTAGATCAGGGAGGTCCCACAATGAGCAGTACTTC.

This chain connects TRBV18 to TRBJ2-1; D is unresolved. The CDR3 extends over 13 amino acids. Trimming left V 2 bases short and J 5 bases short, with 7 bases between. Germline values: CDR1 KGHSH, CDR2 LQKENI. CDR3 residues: CASSPKGNNEQFF. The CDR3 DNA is TGTGCCAGCTCACCAAAGGGAAACAATGAGCAGTTCTTC.